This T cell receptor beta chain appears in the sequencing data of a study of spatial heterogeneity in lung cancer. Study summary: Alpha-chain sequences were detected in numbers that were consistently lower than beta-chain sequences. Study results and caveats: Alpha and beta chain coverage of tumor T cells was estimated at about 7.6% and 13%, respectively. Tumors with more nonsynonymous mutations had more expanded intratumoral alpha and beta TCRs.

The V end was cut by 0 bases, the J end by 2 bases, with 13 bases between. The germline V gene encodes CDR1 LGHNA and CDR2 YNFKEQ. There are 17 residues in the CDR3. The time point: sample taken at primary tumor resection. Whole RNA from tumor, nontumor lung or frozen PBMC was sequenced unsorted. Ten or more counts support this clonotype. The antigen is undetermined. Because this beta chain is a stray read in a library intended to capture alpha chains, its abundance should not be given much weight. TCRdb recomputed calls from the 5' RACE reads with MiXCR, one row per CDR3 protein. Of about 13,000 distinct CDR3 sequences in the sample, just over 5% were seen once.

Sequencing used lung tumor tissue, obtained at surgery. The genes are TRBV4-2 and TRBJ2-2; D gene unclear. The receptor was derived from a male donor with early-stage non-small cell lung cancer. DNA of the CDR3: TGTGCCAGCAGCCAAGAGACGGCGCATTTAAACACCGGGGAGCTGTTTTTT. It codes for CASSQETAHLNTGELFF.